A single sample gave rise to the 25 T cell receptor beta chains below, sequenced in a study of shared clonotypes between healthy human individuals. The method was immunoSEQ multiplex PCR; TCRdb's version includes in-frame clones alone and lacks a portion of them. The sample contains roughly 1,800,000 clones, about 95% of which appear only once. Selected positively for CCR7 and CD45RO-negative, naive CD8 cells excluded terminally differentiated effector memory CD45RA+ cells. Source material: naive CD8+ T cells sorted from blood. All receptors derive from a man aged 18 to 29 in good health.

As for this clone: At the DNA level, this CDR3 is encoded by other sequences in the same sample as well. The gene calls are TRBV6-6 and TRBJ2-7, with a weak D call TRBD1 (5 bases). V lost 0 bases, J lost 5 bases, and 11 bases lay in between. The CDR3 runs 14 residues. CDR1 and CDR2 (germline): MNHNY, SVGAGI (reference sequence). As DNA, the CDR3 is TGTGCCAGCAGTTACTCTGGGGAAGGGGACGAGCAGTACTTC. This translates into CASSYSGEGDEQYF.

The chain is built from TRBV6-6 and TRBJ1-1, with D tentatively TRBD1 (5 bases). V lost 0 bases, J lost 3 bases, and 11 bases lay in between. The CDR3 extends over 15 amino acids. Germline values: CDR1 MNHNY, CDR2 SVGAGI (reference sequence). The chain's CDR3 is CASSYSPGLDTEAFF. The CDR3 nucleotides read TGTGCCAGCAGTTACTCCCCAGGGTTGGACACTGAAGCTTTCTTT.

This clone was counted a single time. The sample carries other DNA sequences with the same CDR3. The chain is built from TRBV5-4 and TRBJ2-3, with 7 bases that match TRBD2. The CDR3 has 15 amino acids. The germline V gene has CDR1 SGHNT and CDR2 YYREEE (reference sequence). The ends lost 2 bases at V and 1 base at J; junction bases unmatched: 4. CDR3 DNA: TGTGCCAGCAGCTTACTGGCGGGGGGCACAGATACGCAGTATTTT. Translation gives CASSLLAGGTDTQYF.

This rearrangement joins TRBV28 to TRBJ1-2; 7 nucleotides line up with TRBD1. The germline CDR1 and CDR2 sequences are MDHEN and SYDVKM. This CDR3 comprises 16 residues. The ends lost 6 bases at V and 4 bases at J; junction bases unmatched: 14. CDR3 protein: CASSQTTGAPPYGYTF. In DNA, the CDR3 is TGTGCCAGCAGCCAGACAACAGGGGCCCCCCCCTATGGCTACACCTTC.

This clone was recorded a few times. J is TRBJ1-2 and V is TRBV10-3; TRBD1 might be the D (5 bases). With 0 bases removed from V and 4 bases from J, the gap between germline ends came to 9 bases. The CDR3 is 14 residues long. CDR1 ENHRY and CDR2 SYGVKD come from the germline V gene. CDR3 DNA: TGTGCCATCAGTGAGTCAGGGACCTTCTATGGCTACACCTTC. Translating it yields CAISESGTFYGYTF.

This chain joins TRBV30 and TRBJ2-6; D is uncertain. V lost 3 bases and J 3 bases, leaving 12 bases between the germline ends. Germline lookup yields CDR1 GTSNPN and CDR2 SVGIG (reference sequence). The CDR3 loop spans 15 amino acids. DNA of the CDR3: TGTGCCTGGAGCGGTGGGATGCTTGGGGCCAACGTCCTGACTTTC. The encoded protein is CAWSGGMLGANVLTF.

As for this clone: Within the sample, other DNA sequences also encode this same CDR3. The gene calls are TRBV29-1 and TRBJ2-7, with TRBD1 as a possible D gene (6 bases). Germline CDR1 SQVTM, CDR2 ANQGSEA. The CDR3 loop spans 13 amino acids. V lost 5 bases and J lost 0, with 11 bases in between. In DNA, the CDR3 is TGCAGCGTTTCCCGGGACAACTCCTACGAGCAGTACTTC. Translated: CSVSRDNSYEQYF.

The V call is TRBV7-9, the J call TRBJ2-5; D is unresolved. There are 16 residues in the CDR3. V was pared by 2 bases and J by 1 base, with 14 bases between. Germline V CDR1 and CDR2: SEHNR, FQNEAQ (reference sequence). Here the CDR3 reads CASSLRINSLQETQYF. In DNA form, the CDR3 reads TGTGCCAGCAGCTTAAGGATCAACAGCCTCCAAGAGACCCAGTACTTC.

The chain joins TRBV27 to TRBJ2-7; D perhaps matches TRBD2 (6 bases). Trimming removed 5 bases at V and 5 bases at J, with 22 bases between. Germline assignment: CDR1 MNHEY and CDR2 SMNVEV (reference sequence). The CDR3 length is 16 residues. The CDR3 sequence is CASSPSEGDHGHEQYF. The CDR3 nucleotides read TGTGCCAGCAGTCCGTCGGAGGGCGATCATGGCCACGAGCAGTACTTC.

The chain carries TRBV11-2 and TRBJ2-7, with D perhaps given as TRBD1 or TRBD2 (5 bases each). This CDR3 comprises 15 residues. Germline assignment: CDR1 SGHAT and CDR2 FQNNGV. V lost 4 bases and J lost 0, with 13 bases in between. The CDR3 loop is CASSSPGRSSYEQYF. DNA of the CDR3: TGTGCCAGCAGCTCGCCGGGACGTAGCTCCTACGAGCAGTACTTC.

V and J are TRBV6-1 and TRBJ2-3, with D uncertain. The CDR3 totals 17 residues. The V gene lost 0 bases and the J gene lost 6 bases, with 19 bases spanning the gap. Germline V gives CDR1 MNHNS, CDR2 SASEGT. Here the CDR3 DNA reads TGTGCCAGCAGTGAAGCGCAATCCATTTACATCGAGGATACGCAGTATTTT. It is translated as CASSEAQSIYIEDTQYF.

This chain links TRBV4-1 with TRBJ2-5; perhaps TRBD2 as D (5 bases). Trimming took 1 base from V and 5 from J, leaving 17 bases between them. The CDR3 is 16 amino acids. Germline assignment: CDR1 MGHRA and CDR2 YSYEKL. CDR3 residues: CASSQVVGPTGETQYF. In DNA, the CDR3 is TGCGCCAGCAGCCAAGTAGTCGGACCCACGGGGGAGACCCAGTACTTC.

This clone came up once. The chain links TRBV10-3 to TRBJ2-1; D unresolved. Germline V gives CDR1 ENHRY, CDR2 SYGVKD. V lost 6 bases and J lost 7, with 7 bases in between. The CDR3 is 11 residues long. CDR3 bases: TGTGCCATCAGCCTTGGAAATGAGCAGTTCTTC. Translating it yields CAISLGNEQFF.

The chain is built from TRBV7-9 and TRBJ2-1; TRBD2 matches 10 bases. Trimming took 4 bases from V and 6 from J; bases not matched to a gene: 6. CDR1 SEHNR and CDR2 FQNEAQ come from the germline V gene (reference sequence). The CDR3 is 15 residues long. The CDR3 sequence: CASSSLAGVVNEQFF. DNA for the CDR3: TGTGCCAGCAGCTCCCTAGCGGGAGTTGTCAATGAGCAGTTCTTC. The entire variable domain, with the rest obtained from reference TRBV7-9 and TRBJ2-1, is as follows: DTGVSQNPRHKITKRGQNVTFRCDPISEHNRLYWYRQTLGQGPEFLTYFQNEAQLEKSRLLSDRFSAERPKGSFSTLEIQRTEQGDSAMYLCASSSLAGVVNEQFFGPGTRLTVL.

The chain carries TRBV7-9 and TRBJ1-5; 9 bases map to TRBD1. J was trimmed by 6 bases and V by 5 bases; bases with no gene match: 11. CDR3 length equals 16 residues. The germline gives CDR1 SEHNR, CDR2 FQNEAQ (reference sequence). The CDR3 coding sequence is TGTGCCAGCAGCCCCCCGGGACAGGGAGTAGGTCAGCCCCAGCATTTT. It yields the protein CASSPPGQGVGQPQHF.

The genes are TRBV6-5 and TRBJ1-3; TRBD1 matches 8 bases. Trimming took 7 bases from V and 6 from J; bases not matched to a gene: 5. This CDR3 region has 13 residues. CDR1 is MNHEY and CDR2 is SVGAGI in the germline V gene. The chain's CDR3 is CASTDRGENTIYF. CDR3 in DNA: TGTGCCAGCACCGACAGGGGCGAAAACACCATATATTTT.

Worth noting for this clone: The sample contains more than one DNA sequence encoding this CDR3. The rearrangement uses TRBV5-1 and TRBJ2-7; D remains unclear. V was clipped by 5 bases and J by 0 bases, with 9 bases between them. Germline CDR1 SGHRS, CDR2 YFSETQ. CDR3 length: 13 amino acids. The chain's CDR3 is CASREASSYEQYF. The DNA of the CDR3 is TGCGCCAGCAGAGAGGCGAGCTCCTACGAGCAGTACTTC.

The J gene is TRBJ2-3, the V gene TRBV28; 10 bases are shared with TRBD2. The CDR3 is made up of 16 amino acids. The germline gives CDR1 MDHEN, CDR2 SYDVKM. Trimming at V came to 6 bases and at J to 6 bases, leaving 12 bases not matched to a gene. The CDR3 here is CASSHTGTSVRDTQYF. CDR3 bases: TGTGCCAGCAGCCATACCGGGACTAGCGTACGGGATACGCAGTATTTT.

This chain links TRBV9 with TRBJ2-7, with TRBD1 as a possible D gene (5 bases). This CDR3 is built from 14 residues. The V end was cut by 1 base, the J end by 2 bases, with 10 bases between. Germline CDR1 is SGDLS and CDR2 is YYNGEE. In DNA form, the CDR3 reads TGTGCCAGCAGCGTACAGGGCCACCCCTACGAGCAGTACTTC. Encoded protein: CASSVQGHPYEQYF.

Remarks on this clone: Different DNA sequences within this sample yield the same CDR3. The rearrangement links TRBV9 to TRBJ2-7, with D perhaps assigned TRBD1 or TRBD2 (5 bases each). The CDR3 length is 15 residues. The V gene lost 0 bases and the J gene lost 0 bases, with 10 bases spanning the gap. CDR1 and CDR2 from the germline V gene are SGDLS and YYNGEE. The CDR3 nucleotides read TGTGCCAGCAGCGTAGGAGGGGCCAGCTCCTACGAGCAGTACTTC. Translating it yields CASSVGGASSYEQYF.

The V call is TRBV6-1, the J call TRBJ2-5, with a possible D match to TRBD2 (5 bases). The CDR3 totals 15 residues. Germline-derived CDR1 and CDR2 are MNHNS and SASEGT. Trimming removed 1 base from V and 5 bases from J, with 14 bases in between. CDR3: CASSEGIRGIETQYF. CDR3 DNA sequence: TGTGCCAGCAGTGAAGGCATACGGGGAATCGAGACCCAGTACTTC.

The rearrangement joins TRBV6-4 to TRBJ2-7; D possibly uses TRBD1 or TRBD2 (6 bases each). The CDR3 is 15 residues long. Per germline, CDR1 MRHNA and CDR2 SNTAGT. The V end was cut by 8 bases, the J end by 4 bases, with 21 bases between. The CDR3 here is CASGHLRGRGYEQYF. CDR3 nucleotide sequence: TGTGCCAGCGGTCATCTTCGGGGGCGCGGATACGAGCAGTACTTC.

The chain combines TRBV4-3 with TRBJ1-1; no reliable D call. Germline V gives CDR1 LGHNA, CDR2 YSLEER. The ends were cut back, 1 base at V and 2 bases at J, with 11 bases in the middle. This CDR3 comprises 15 residues. Here the CDR3 reads CASSQGRLDNTEAFF. The CDR3 region has the DNA TGCGCCAGCAGCCAAGGACGGTTGGATAACACTGAAGCTTTCTTT.

The V call is TRBV2, the J call TRBJ1-1, with 8 bases aligning to TRBD1. Germline-derived CDR1 and CDR2 are SNHLY and FYNNEI. There are 15 residues in the CDR3. With V trimmed by 5 bases and J by 0 bases, 5 bases remained unmatched. CDR3 sequence reads: CASSLRQGMNTEAFF. CDR3 bases: TGTGCCAGCAGTCTTCGACAGGGGATGAACACTGAAGCTTTCTTT.

The chain joins TRBV2 to TRBJ2-3; D assignment may be TRBD1 or TRBD2 (7 bases each). Germline lookup yields CDR1 SNHLY and CDR2 FYNNEI. Trimming took off 8 bases at V and 3 bases at J, with 18 bases between the two ends. This CDR3 has 15 residues. The CDR3 loop is CASLQGRGRTDTQYF. The CDR3 DNA reads TGTGCCAGCCTCCAAGGGAGGGGGCGAACAGATACGCAGTATTTT. The whole variable domain, remainder taken from reference TRBV2 and TRBJ2-3, is EPEVTQTPSHQVTQMGQEVILRCVPISNHLYFYWYRQILGQKVEFLVSFYNNEISEKSEIFDDQFSVERPDGSNFTLKIRSTKLEDSAMYFCASLQGRGRTDTQYFGPGTRLTVL.